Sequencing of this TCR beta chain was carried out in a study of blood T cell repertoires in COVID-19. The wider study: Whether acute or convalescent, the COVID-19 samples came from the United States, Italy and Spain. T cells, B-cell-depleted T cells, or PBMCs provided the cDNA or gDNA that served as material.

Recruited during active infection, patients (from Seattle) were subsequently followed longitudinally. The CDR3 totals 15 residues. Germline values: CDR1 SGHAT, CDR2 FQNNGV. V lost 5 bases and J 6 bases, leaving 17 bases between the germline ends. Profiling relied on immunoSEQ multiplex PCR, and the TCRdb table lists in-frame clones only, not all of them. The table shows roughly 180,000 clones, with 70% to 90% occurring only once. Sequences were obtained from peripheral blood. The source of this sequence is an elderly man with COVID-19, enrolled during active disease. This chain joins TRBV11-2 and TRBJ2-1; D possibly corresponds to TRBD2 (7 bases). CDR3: CASSPLAGALNEQFF. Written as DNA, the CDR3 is TGTGCCAGCAGCCCCCTTGCGGGGGCCCTCAATGAGCAGTTCTTC. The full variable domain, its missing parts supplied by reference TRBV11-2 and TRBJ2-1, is EAGVAQSPRYKIIEKRQSVAFWCNPISGHATLYWYQQILGQGPKLLIQFQNNGVVDDSQLPKDRFSAERLKGVDSTLKIQPAKLEDSAVYLCASSPLAGALNEQFFGPGTRLTVL.